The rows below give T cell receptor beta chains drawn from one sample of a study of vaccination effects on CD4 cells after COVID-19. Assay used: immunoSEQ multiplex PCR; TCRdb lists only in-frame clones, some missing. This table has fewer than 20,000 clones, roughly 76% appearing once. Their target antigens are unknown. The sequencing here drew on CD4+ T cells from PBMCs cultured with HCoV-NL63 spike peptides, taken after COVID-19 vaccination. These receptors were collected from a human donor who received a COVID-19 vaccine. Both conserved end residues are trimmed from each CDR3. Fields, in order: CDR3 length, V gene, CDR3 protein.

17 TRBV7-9 ASSLVWVAETVSGNTIY
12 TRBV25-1 ASSPGQANQPQH
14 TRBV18 ASSPVRQHSNQPQH
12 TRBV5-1 ASSLAGGTQEAF
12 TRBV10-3 AIRETTGRPEAF
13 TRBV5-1 ASSLGDTSNQPQH
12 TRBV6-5 ASTGLRNTGELF
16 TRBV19 ASSIDKGGPRDHQPQH
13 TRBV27 ASSLRAGGYNEQF
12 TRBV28 ASSLRDGRREQY
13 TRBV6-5 ASSRGGMGNTEAF
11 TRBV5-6 ASSLVLNTEAF
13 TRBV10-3 AISDSDRGYQPQH
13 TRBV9 ASTPGEYRHYGYT
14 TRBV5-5 ASSLRAELWGNTIY
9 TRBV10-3 AISELYGYT
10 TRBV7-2 ASSIQDTEAF
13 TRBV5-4 ASSLGGSSNQPQH
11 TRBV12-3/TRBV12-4 ASSPPPGETQY
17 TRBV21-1 ASSKGGGDRGQSNQPQH
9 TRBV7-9 ASSPRGELF
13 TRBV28 ASSAEREGIDEQF
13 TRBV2 ASRPGRRPVEPQH
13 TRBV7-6 ASSLDLQGAGGYT
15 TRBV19 ASSPRGLAGGKNEQF
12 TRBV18 ASSPRTENSPLH
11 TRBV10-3 AITWGMNTEAF
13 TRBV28 ASEQASGTNTEAF
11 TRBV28 ASSLTWLNEAF
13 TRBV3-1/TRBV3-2 ASSGTGTMNTEAF
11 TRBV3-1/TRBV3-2 ASSRQGPTEAF
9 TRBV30 AWSVRVKQF
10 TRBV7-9 ASSDRGDSYT
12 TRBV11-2 ASSQGANTDTQY
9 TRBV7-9 ASSSNYGYT
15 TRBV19 ASSIGTRAGGPETQY
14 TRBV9 ASSVARTGANYGYT
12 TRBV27 ASTTTGMNTEAF
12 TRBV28 ASSLVAGGTEAF
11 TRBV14 ASSQGQFETQY
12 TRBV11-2 ASSLEPSGNTIY
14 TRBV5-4 ASSLAFGTLNNEQF
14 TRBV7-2 ASSLASGKGNTEAF
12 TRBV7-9 ASSSGTSSYEQY
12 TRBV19 GLGREDRGNTIY
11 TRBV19 ASKYGGGYGYT
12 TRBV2 ASRVPEANYGYT
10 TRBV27 ASSFRIGELF
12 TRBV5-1 ASSSQGIGSPLH
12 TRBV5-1 ASSLGQNTGELF
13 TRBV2 ASSGPSGGGETQY
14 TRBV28 ASSSPGGGSGNTIY
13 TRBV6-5 ASTLDSYSNTEAF
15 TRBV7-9 ASSPGLAGLKQETQY